Following are 27 T cell receptor beta chains from one sample sequenced in a study of response to subunit inactivated influenza vaccine. TCRdb reanalysed the RT-PCR reads using MiXCR and keeps one entry per CDR3 protein. The sample includes approximately 230,000 distinct CDR3 sequences, 10% to 15% of them seen just once. The sequences come from non-naive T cells sorted from PBMCs, collected 14 to 15 days before vaccination. These receptors came from a man aged 50 to 60 who received an inactivated influenza vaccine.

This chain connects TRBV28 to TRBJ2-7; D is ambiguous. The CDR3 length is 12 residues. Germline-derived CDR1 and CDR2 are MDHEN and SYDVKM. Trimming shortened V by 4 bases and J by 3 bases, and 7 bases separated the two germline ends. In DNA form, the CDR3 reads TGTGCCAGCAGTTCCGTCGGCTACGAGCAGTACTTC. It encodes CASSSVGYEQYF.

V usage is TRBV12-3 or TRBV12-4 and J usage is TRBJ2-3, with D perhaps matching TRBD2 (6 bases). The CDR3 contains 16 residues. The ends were cut back, 6 bases at V and 2 bases at J, with 18 bases in the middle. CDR3 sequence: CASSTFAGGTTDTQYF. DNA for the CDR3: TGTGCCAGCAGCACCTTTGCGGGCGGGACCACAGATACGCAGTATTTT.

This clonotype was counted between two and nine times. The V call is TRBV7-2, the J call TRBJ2-5; TRBD2 matches at 9 bases. Per the germline V gene, CDR1 is SGHTA and CDR2 is FQGNSA. This CDR3 is built from 15 residues. Losses at the gene ends were 3 bases for V and 5 bases for J; bases not matched to a gene: 7. CDR3 nucleotide sequence: TGTGCCAGCAGCTTCGTAGCGGGAGTTGGTGAGACCCAGTACTTC. Residues: CASSFVAGVGETQYF.

The table lists this clonotype with a few counts. The rearrangement links TRBV6-5 to TRBJ2-5; a weak D match, TRBD1 (6 bases). The V and J ends lost 7 bases and 9 bases respectively, with 15 bases between them. CDR3 length: 12 residues. Germline-derived CDR1 and CDR2 are MNHEY and SVGAGI. This chain's CDR3 is CASKKNKGAQYF. The CDR3 DNA follows: TGTGCCAGCAAGAAAAATAAGGGGGCCCAGTACTTC.

Points on this clonotype: A much larger clone is a single base away; this may be a read error. The chain carries TRBV5-1 and TRBJ2-5, with D unresolved. This CDR3 comprises 16 residues. Trimming cost V 2 bases and J 2 bases, with 16 bases left between them. Germline V gene data show CDR1 as SGHRS and CDR2 as YFSETQ. The CDR3 loop reads CASSFTNWSPQETQYF. The CDR3 DNA follows: TGCGCCAGCAGCTTCACCAACTGGTCACCACAAGAGACCCAGTACTTC.

The chain uses TRBV3-1 and TRBJ2-6, with D maybe TRBD1 (6 bases). The CDR3 contains 17 residues. Germline-derived CDR1 and CDR2 are LGHDT and YNNKEL (reference sequence). V was cut by 1 base and J by 2 bases, with 12 bases left in between. The CDR3: CASSQVRQVTGANVLTF. CDR3 nucleotides: TGTGCCAGCAGCCAAGTCAGACAGGTTACTGGGGCCAACGTCCTGACTTTC.

For this clonotype: A read error is possible here, since a much larger clone lies one base away. The J gene is TRBJ2-5, the V gene TRBV5-6, with D unresolved. The CDR3 covers 13 residues. Germline lookup yields CDR1 SGHDT and CDR2 YYEEEE. V gave up 4 bases and J gave up 5 bases, with 12 bases separating them. The CDR3 sequence: CASSPLEHETQYF. As DNA, the CDR3 is TGTGCCAGCAGCCCGCTCGAGCACGAGACCCAGTACTTC.

The table lists this clonotype with many counts. The V and J genes are TRBV20-1 and TRBJ2-2, with 14 bases that match TRBD2. V was pared by 6 bases and J by 5 bases, with 8 bases of the junction left unmatched. The CDR3 length is 16 residues. Germline V CDR1 and CDR2: DFQATT, SNEGSKA (reference sequence). The CDR3 nucleotides read TGCAGTGCCCCGGGACTAGCGGGAGTAATTACCGGGGAGCTGTTTTTT. This sequence encodes CSAPGLAGVITGELFF.

This clonotype was seen only a few times. The chain combines TRBV12-3 or TRBV12-4 with TRBJ2-1; TRBD2 aligns across 8 bases. The CDR3 runs 16 residues. With V trimmed by 2 bases and J by 5 bases, 8 bases remained unmatched. In DNA form, the CDR3 reads TGTGCCAGCAGTTTACGGTCGGGGGGGACCCACAATGAGCAGTTCTTC. Protein sequence: CASSLRSGGTHNEQFF.

V is TRBV7-9 and J is TRBJ2-3; D not resolved. Germline assignment: CDR1 SEHNR and CDR2 FQNEAQ (reference sequence). Between the trimmed V and J ends, which lost 4 bases and 6 bases, there was a span of 8 bases. The CDR3 is 12 amino acids. Here the CDR3 reads CASSYQADTQYF. The DNA of the CDR3 is TGTGCCAGCAGCTATCAAGCGGATACGCAGTATTTT.

This clonotype has more than one count but fewer than ten. J is TRBJ2-2 and V is TRBV11-2; no firm D call. CDR1 is SGHAT and CDR2 is FQNNGV in the germline V gene. V shed 0 bases and J shed 6 bases, with 17 bases lying between them. The CDR3 is made up of 17 amino acids. The CDR3 DNA is TGTGCCAGCAGCTTAGAAATTTCGGGCCCGGGCGCCGGGGAGCTGTTTTTT. Translating it yields CASSLEISGPGAGELFF.

The chain employs TRBV11-3 and TRBJ2-1; 9 bases align to TRBD2. V was pared by 3 bases and J by 7 bases, with 7 bases of the junction left unmatched. The CDR3 covers 15 residues. In germline, CDR1 is SGHNT, CDR2 YENEEA. The CDR3 sequence is CASSLTSGRGNEQFF. As DNA, the CDR3 is TGTGCCAGCAGCTTGACTAGCGGAAGGGGTAATGAGCAGTTCTTC.

The table lists this clonotype with a few counts. The chain recombines TRBV20-1 with TRBJ1-1; 7 bases map to TRBD1. The germline V gene encodes CDR1 DFQATT and CDR2 SNEGSKA (reference sequence). V was clipped by 7 bases and J by 8 bases; unmatched bases: 7. The length of the CDR3 is 11 residues. CDR3 in amino acids: CSEKGQSEAFF. The CDR3 DNA follows: TGCAGTGAGAAGGGACAGTCCGAAGCTTTCTTT.

This clonotype was recorded at least ten times. This chain connects TRBV7-2 to TRBJ2-1; 10 nucleotides align to TRBD2. Germline-derived CDR1 and CDR2 are SGHTA and FQGNSA. Losses at the gene ends were 5 bases for V and 1 base for J; bases not matched to a gene: 2. The CDR3 length is 15 residues. The CDR3 loop reads CASSHSGGSYNEQFF. CDR3 DNA: TGTGCCAGCAGCCATAGCGGGGGGTCCTACAATGAGCAGTTCTTC.

This clonotype was recorded at least ten times. The V gene is TRBV6-1, the J gene TRBJ1-1, with D possibly matching TRBD1 (5 bases). The germline CDR1 and CDR2 sequences are MNHNS and SASEGT. CDR3 length: 15 residues. V was shortened by 6 bases and J by 1 base, with 15 bases between the two germline ends. CDR3: CASRSTVIGNTEAFF. The DNA of the CDR3 is TGTGCCAGCAGATCGACAGTGATCGGGAACACTGAAGCTTTCTTT.

This clonotype has ten or more counts. The J gene is TRBJ2-5, the V gene TRBV20-1; 7 nucleotides agree with TRBD2. Per germline, CDR1 DFQATT and CDR2 SNEGSKA (reference sequence). The length of the CDR3 is 11 residues. CDR3 loop: CRSGDGVTQYF. In DNA, the CDR3 is TGCAGGAGCGGGGATGGGGTGACCCAGTACTTC.

This clonotype was counted between two and nine times. The chain is built from TRBV4-2 and TRBJ1-1; no clear D. The ends were cut back, 0 bases at V and 1 base at J, with 9 bases in the middle. Germline V gives CDR1 LGHNA, CDR2 YNFKEQ. CDR3 length equals 15 residues. CDR3 in amino acids: CASSQDHGKNTEAFF. The CDR3 DNA sequence: TGTGCCAGCAGCCAAGATCACGGAAAGAACACTGAAGCTTTCTTT.

This clonotype was recorded many times. V usage is TRBV6-5 and J usage is TRBJ1-1; no clear D gene. The germline gives CDR1 MNHEY, CDR2 SVGAGI. The CDR3 length is 14 residues. Trimming stripped 3 bases from V and 8 bases from J, with 16 bases between. The CDR3 protein is CASSYGRRAGEAFF. The CDR3 DNA reads TGTGCCAGCAGTTATGGCAGGCGGGCGGGAGAAGCTTTCTTT.

The sample holds a few counts of this clonotype. V usage is TRBV5-1 and J usage is TRBJ2-7; 7 nucleotides match TRBD2. The CDR3 consists of 16 residues. Losses at the gene ends were 3 bases for V and 2 bases for J; bases not matched to a gene: 11. Germline assignment: CDR1 SGHRS and CDR2 YFSETQ. The CDR3 loop is CASSSAVGGGTYEQYF. CDR3 nucleotide sequence: TGCGCCAGCAGCTCCGCTGTTGGGGGGGGGACCTACGAGCAGTACTTC.

This clonotype came up many times. The genes are TRBV28 and TRBJ2-2, with unresolved D. The CDR3 extends over 14 amino acids. Between the trimmed V and J ends, which lost 2 bases and 6 bases, there was a span of 10 bases. In germline, CDR1 is MDHEN, CDR2 SYDVKM. The CDR3 protein is CASSLIGRAGELFF. The CDR3 coding sequence is TGTGCCAGCAGTTTAATCGGCCGGGCCGGGGAGCTGTTTTTT.

This clonotype has a count of ten or more. J is TRBJ2-1 and V is TRBV27, with TRBD2 as a possible D gene (6 bases). The CDR3 contains 20 residues. Germline CDR1 MNHEY, CDR2 SMNVEV (reference sequence). V was pared by 0 bases and J by 0 bases, with 21 bases between. The CDR3 loop is CASSLSRLAVTVSSYNEQFF. DNA for the CDR3: TGTGCCAGCAGTTTATCTAGGTTAGCGGTTACCGTTAGCTCCTACAATGAGCAGTTCTTC.

This clonotype was seen ten or more times. The chain recombines TRBV12-3 or TRBV12-4 with TRBJ1-2, with D unclear. Trimming cost V 3 bases and J 4 bases, with 12 bases left between them. This CDR3 region has 14 residues. The CDR3, as DNA: TGTGCCAGCAGTTTTTCGGGGTTTGGCTATGGCTACACCTTC. The encoded protein is CASSFSGFGYGYTF.

This clonotype was counted ten times or more. The J gene is TRBJ1-2, the V gene TRBV6-5, with D possibly matching TRBD1 (5 bases). Per germline, CDR1 MNHEY and CDR2 SVGAGI. Trimming removed 2 bases at V and 2 bases at J, with 6 bases between. This CDR3 is built from 13 residues. The CDR3 DNA reads as TGTGCCAGCAGTTACGGGGACAACTATGGCTACACCTTC. Its protein is CASSYGDNYGYTF.

This clonotype was seen a handful of times. The gene calls are TRBV4-2 and TRBJ2-1, with 8 bases fitting TRBD1. Germline V CDR1 and CDR2: LGHNA, YNFKEQ. V was pared by 8 bases and J by 2 bases, with 2 bases of the junction left unmatched. The CDR3 consists of 13 residues. The CDR3: CASVDRAYNEQFF. Written as DNA, the CDR3 is TGTGCCAGCGTGGACAGGGCCTACAATGAGCAGTTCTTC.

This clonotype was seen more than once but under ten times. CDR3 residues: CSARDRVGLTEAFF. In DNA form, the CDR3 reads TGCAGTGCTAGAGATAGGGTAGGACTCACTGAAGCTTTCTTT. The chain combines TRBV20-1 with TRBJ1-1; no clear D gene. This CDR3 has 14 residues. Trimming left V 0 bases short and J 4 bases short, with 12 bases between. CDR1 DFQATT and CDR2 SNEGSKA come from the germline V gene (reference sequence).

In this sample, this clonotype turned up many times. V and J are TRBV9 and TRBJ2-5; TRBD2 agrees at 8 bases. With V trimmed by 0 bases and J by 4 bases, 5 bases remained unmatched. CDR3 length equals 15 residues. The germline gives CDR1 SGDLS, CDR2 YYNGEE. In DNA form, the CDR3 reads TGTGCCAGCAGCGTAGCGGGAGGGCTGCGAGAGACCCAGTACTTC. Amino acids: CASSVAGGLRETQYF.

This clonotype was seen at least ten times. The V call is TRBV5-1, the J call TRBJ2-1, with D possibly being TRBD1 (6 bases). The CDR3 is 15 amino acids. Germline V gene lookup returns CDR1 SGHRS and CDR2 YFSETQ. V lost 4 bases, J lost 0 bases, and 11 bases lay in between. CDR3 residues: CASSIGQSSYNEQFF. The CDR3 coding sequence is TGCGCCAGCAGCATAGGACAGAGCTCCTACAATGAGCAGTTCTTC.